These T cell receptor beta chains were read from a single sample in a study of blood T cell repertoires in COVID-19. Clones were read by immunoSEQ multiplex PCR, and TCRdb kept only the in-frame ones, dropping some. The table records roughly 220,000 clones, over 75% of them present only once. Specimen: peripheral blood. The receptor set was obtained from an elderly man with acute or convalescent COVID-19. CDR3s include the opening cysteine and the closing phenylalanine or tryptophan. The D gene is left open where the match is weak. Size tells how often a clone was seen (once, few, many) or the class of an expanded clone, and some rows leave it out.

v_call	d_call	clone_size	j_call	cdr3_length	cdr3_aa	cdr3_nt
TRBV27	TRBD2	NA	TRBJ2-7	14	CASSSLSGTYEQYF	TGTGCCAGCAGTTCCCTCAGCGGGACCTACGAGCAGTACTTC
TRBV21-1	NA	NA	TRBJ2-5	15	CASSRRRQGQETQYF	TGTGCCAGCAGCAGGAGAAGACAGGGCCAAGAGACCCAGTACTTC
TRBV19	NA	once	TRBJ2-5	13	CASSQTGGETQYF	TGTGCCAGTAGCCAGACTGGTGGGGAGACCCAGTACTTC
TRBV4-2	TRBD1	NA	TRBJ1-1	14	CASSQDPRTGFTFF	TGTGCCAGCAGCCAAGACCCCCGGACAGGGTTCACCTTCTTT
TRBV20-1	TRBD1	NA	TRBJ1-2	13	CSASSGQGRGYTF	TGCAGTGCTAGTTCCGGACAGGGGCGAGGCTACACCTTC
TRBV29-1	TRBD2	NA	TRBJ2-7	13	CSVETSGSFEQYF	TGCAGCGTGGAAACTAGCGGCTCTTTCGAGCAGTACTTC
TRBV4-1	TRBD1	NA	TRBJ1-1	14	CASSRGTGNTEAFF	TGCGCCAGCAGCCGGGGGACAGGGAACACTGAAGCTTTCTTT
TRBV19	TRBD2	NA	TRBJ2-5	15	CASSIVSSGKETQYF	TGTGCCAGTAGTATAGTTTCTAGCGGGAAGGAGACCCAGTACTTC
TRBV6-2/TRBV6-3	TRBD1	NA	TRBJ1-2	15	CASSLRQGELSGYTF	TGTGCCAGCAGTTTACGACAGGGTGAATTGAGTGGCTACACCTTC
TRBV7-2	NA	NA	TRBJ2-1	13	CASSLTVNNEQFF	TGTGCCAGCAGCTTAACGGTGAACAATGAGCAGTTCTTC
TRBV6-5	TRBD1	NA	TRBJ1-2	15	CASRDPGQANYGYTF	TGTGCCAGCAGGGATCCGGGACAGGCCAACTATGGCTACACCTTC
TRBV27	NA	NA	TRBJ1-5	13	CASSPFLNQPQHF	TGTGCCAGCAGCCCCTTTCTGAATCAGCCCCAGCATTTT
TRBV30	TRBD2	NA	TRBJ2-1	18	CAWSPGLAGVSWLNEQFF	TGTGCCTGGAGTCCGGGACTAGCGGGAGTATCTTGGTTGAATGAGCAGTTCTTC
TRBV7-3	TRBD1	NA	TRBJ2-1	14	CASSPGQARHEQFF	TGTGCCAGCAGCCCCGGACAGGCCCGGCATGAGCAGTTCTTC
TRBV29-1	NA	NA	TRBJ1-1	13	CSVKAQGNTEAFF	TGCAGCGTGAAAGCACAGGGTAACACTGAAGCTTTCTTT
TRBV10-1	NA	once	TRBJ2-3	14	CASNPQSYTDTQYF	TGCGCCAGCAATCCACAGAGTTACACAGATACGCAGTATTTT
TRBV19	NA	NA	TRBJ2-2	14	CASRDTGNTGELFF	TGTGCCAGTAGGGATACAGGGAACACCGGGGAGCTGTTTTTT
TRBV18	NA	once	TRBJ1-1	13	CASLPTMNTEAFF	TGTGCCAGCTTACCCACTATGAACACTGAAGCTTTCTTT
TRBV23-1	NA	NA	TRBJ1-3	15	CASASRRGSGNTIYF	TGCGCCAGCGCCTCGCGCAGGGGATCTGGAAACACCATATATTTT
TRBV12-3/TRBV12-4	NA	NA	TRBJ1-1	13	CASTPGFSTEAFF	TGTGCCAGCACCCCAGGCTTTAGTACTGAAGCTTTCTTT
TRBV28	TRBD2	NA	TRBJ2-1	15	CASTMGGVHYNEQFF	TGTGCCAGCACCATGGGGGGGGTCCATTACAATGAGCAGTTCTTC
TRBV7-3	NA	NA	TRBJ1-1	13	CASSFGSTTEAFF	TGTGCCAGCAGCTTTGGTAGTACCACTGAAGCTTTCTTT
TRBV5-1	TRBD1	NA	TRBJ2-4	15	CASGTGDVSKNIQYF	TGCGCCAGCGGGACAGGGGATGTCTCCAAAAACATTCAGTACTTC
TRBV21-1	NA	NA	TRBJ2-5	13	CASSKGREGTQYF	TGTGCCAGCAGCAAAGGTCGGGAGGGAACCCAGTACTTC
TRBV27	TRBD2	NA	TRBJ2-4	15	CASRGTSGGKNIQYF	TGTGCCAGCAGGGGGACTAGCGGGGGTAAAAACATTCAGTACTTC
TRBV3-1/TRBV3-2	TRBD1	once	TRBJ2-7	15	CASSPYRQGRREQYF	TGTGCCAGCAGTCCCTATCGACAGGGGAGGCGCGAGCAGTACTTC
TRBV11-2	TRBD1	NA	TRBJ2-2	14	CASRSTGGTGELFF	TGTGCCAGCAGGAGTACAGGGGGCACCGGGGAGCTGTTTTTT
TRBV30	NA	NA	TRBJ1-6	14	CAWSLTGQNSPLHF	TGTGCCTGGAGCCTCACAGGGCAGAATTCACCCCTCCACTTT
TRBV9	TRBD2	NA	TRBJ2-2	16	CASSVGTSGSTGELFF	TGTGCCAGCAGCGTGGGGACTAGCGGGAGCACCGGGGAGCTGTTTTTT
TRBV6-5	NA	few	TRBJ1-5	15	CASSANGRGNQPQHF	TGTGCCAGCAGCGCTAATGGTCGGGGCAATCAGCCCCAGCATTTT
TRBV6-2/TRBV6-3	TRBD2	once	TRBJ2-3	17	CASSFAGTRARTDTQYF	TGTGCCAGCAGTTTCGCCGGGACTAGGGCTCGAACAGATACGCAGTATTTT
TRBV27	TRBD2	NA	TRBJ2-2	15	CASSALAGPGSQLFF	TGTGCCAGCAGTGCTCTAGCGGGGCCTGGGTCGCAGCTGTTTTTT
TRBV19	NA	NA	TRBJ2-3	13	CASSEGATDTQYF	TGTGCCAGTAGTGAGGGCGCCACAGATACGCAGTATTTT
TRBV11-2	TRBD1	NA	TRBJ1-1	14	CASSSQGGNTEAFF	TGTGCCAGCAGCTCACAGGGGGGTAACACTGAAGCTTTCTTT
TRBV18	TRBD1	NA	TRBJ1-1	14	CASTGTAANTEAFF	TGTGCCAGCACAGGGACAGCGGCGAACACTGAAGCTTTCTTT
TRBV7-2	NA	NA	TRBJ2-7	14	CASSSLGVSGEQYF	TGTGCCAGCAGCTCCCTGGGAGTCTCCGGCGAGCAGTACTTC
TRBV18	NA	NA	TRBJ2-7	15	CASSPAEVRLLGQYF	TGTGCCAGCTCACCGGCCGAGGTTAGGTTGTTAGGGCAGTACTTC
TRBV7-8	TRBD2	NA	TRBJ2-1	16	CASSLVGGRTYNEQFF	TGTGCCAGCAGCTTAGTAGGCGGGAGAACCTACAATGAGCAGTTCTTC
TRBV19	NA	NA	TRBJ2-1	14	CASSATTSYNEQFF	TGTGCCAGTAGTGCTACTACCTCCTACAATGAGCAGTTCTTC
TRBV11-3	TRBD1	NA	TRBJ1-3	16	CASSLMGQGAVNTIYF	TGTGCCAGCAGCTTAATGGGACAGGGTGCGGTAAACACCATATATTTT
TRBV2	TRBD2	NA	TRBJ2-1	15	CASSRLADTYNEQFF	TGTGCCAGTTCTCGCCTAGCGGATACCTACAATGAGCAGTTCTTC
TRBV11-1	NA	NA	TRBJ2-2	16	CASNPKGSAGTGELFF	TGTGCCAGCAACCCCAAAGGTAGCGCGGGCACCGGGGAGCTGTTTTTT
TRBV6-4	NA	NA	TRBJ1-5	13	CASSGGLGQPQHF	TGTGCCAGCTCGGGGGGGCTCGGTCAGCCCCAGCATTTT
TRBV30	NA	NA	TRBJ1-3	13	CAWALSSGNTIYF	TGTGCCTGGGCTCTTTCCTCTGGAAACACCATATATTTT
TRBV28	NA	NA	TRBJ1-2	13	CASRPGGSYGYTF	TGTGCCAGCAGACCCGGGGGGAGCTATGGCTACACCTTC
TRBV18	NA	NA	TRBJ2-2	17	CASSPRTGGLNTGELFF	TGTGCCAGCTCACCAAGGACAGGAGGACTAAACACCGGGGAGCTGTTTTTT
TRBV2	NA	NA	TRBJ1-6	11	CASSPREPLHF	TGTGCCAGCAGTCCCCGGGAACCCCTCCACTTT
TRBV2	TRBD1	NA	TRBJ1-1	14	CASSGTGMNTEAFF	TGTGCCAGCAGTGGGACAGGGATGAACACTGAAGCTTTCTTT
TRBV2	NA	NA	TRBJ2-1	17	CASSASGTRSSYNEQFF	TGTGCCAGCAGTGCTTCCGGGACAAGAAGCTCCTACAATGAGCAGTTCTTC
TRBV2	TRBD2	few	TRBJ2-7	14	CASGRTSGQGEQYF	TGTGCCAGCGGTCGGACTAGCGGTCAGGGCGAGCAGTACTTC
TRBV5-8	TRBD1	once	TRBJ1-6	15	CASSSLQGHDSPLHF	TGTGCCAGCAGCTCCCTACAGGGGCACGATTCACCCCTCCACTTT
TRBV10-3	TRBD1	NA	TRBJ2-4	17	CAISPGQGGGLKNIQYF	TGTGCCATCAGCCCGGGACAGGGCGGGGGTTTGAAAAACATTCAGTACTTC
TRBV15	TRBD1	NA	TRBJ1-1	15	CATSRARDRNTEAFF	TGTGCCACCAGCAGAGCCCGGGACAGGAACACTGAAGCTTTCTTT
TRBV6-6	TRBD1	NA	TRBJ2-2	14	CASSYLQGTGELFF	TGTGCCAGCAGTTACCTACAGGGGACCGGGGAGCTGTTTTTT
TRBV3-1/TRBV3-2	NA	NA	TRBJ2-1	15	CASSQARTTYNEQFF	TGTGCCAGCAGCCAGGCTAGAACTACCTACAATGAGCAGTTCTTC
TRBV15	NA	NA	TRBJ2-5	15	CATSRPGEGKETQYF	TGTGCCACCAGCAGGCCGGGTGAGGGAAAAGAGACCCAGTACTTC
TRBV5-4	NA	NA	TRBJ1-4	15	CASSFWSEKNEKLFF	TGTGCCAGCAGCTTTTGGTCGGAGAAGAATGAAAAACTGTTTTTT